This T cell receptor beta chain was recovered during a study of early T cells in non-severe SARS-CoV-2 infection. As for the study in general: The authors sequenced bulk RNA from unsorted whole blood, leaving chains unpaired.

Separate cDNA molecules each had unique molecular identifiers attached to them. TCRdb re-analysed the 5' RACE reads in MiXCR, keeping a single row per CDR3 protein. The sample has tens of thousands of distinct CDR3 sequences; approximately 6% are singletons. Findings and caveats of the study: A preference for anti-spike CD8 responses marked VDJdb matching, which missed private and CD4 specificities.

V gave up 7 bases and J gave up 6 bases, with 9 bases separating them. The CDR3 covers 11 residues. Many counts were recorded for this clonotype. As yet, its antigen is unknown. The clonotype originates from an adult who was a healthcare worker with PCR-confirmed SARS-CoV-2 infection or an uninfected control (not recorded which). Material: whole blood. The V gene is TRBV12-3 or TRBV12-4, the J gene TRBJ1-1, with D tentatively TRBD1 (5 bases). The CDR3 nucleotides are TGTGCCAGCAACCCGGGACCTGAAGCTTTCTTT. Protein sequence: CASNPGPEAFF.